Listed below are T cell receptor beta chains from one sample, sequenced in a study of Ad26.COV2.S vaccination and SARS-CoV-2 variants. Sequencing used immunoSEQ multiplex PCR; TCRdb keeps in-frame clones, though not all of them. In the table there are hundreds of thousands of clones, about 85% of which are singletons. Source: peripheral blood, taken in a trial of Ad26.COV2.S vaccine versus placebo. The receptors were gathered from a person aged 18-65 years who received the Ad26.COV2.S COVID-19 vaccine or a placebo. The CDR3 runs from the conserved cysteine through the conserved F or W. The D gene is left open where the match is weak. Part of the rows lack a size; the others show once, few, many or a class for expanded clones.

J gene | D gene | V gene | clone size | CDR3 protein | CDR3 DNA
TRBJ2-7 | TRBD2 | TRBV7-3 | once | CASSPSLAGVEQYF | TGTGCCAGCAGCCCCAGTCTAGCGGGAGTCGAGCAGTACTTC
TRBJ2-7 | NA | TRBV6-2/TRBV6-3 | NA | CASSSDTYEQYF | TGTGCCAGCAGTTCGGATACCTACGAGCAGTACTTC
TRBJ2-5 | NA | TRBV5-1 | NA | CASSPGTVRETQYF | TGCGCCAGCAGCCCTGGGACTGTCAGAGAGACCCAGTACTTC
TRBJ2-7 | TRBD2 | TRBV15 | NA | CATSRDGTSGSYEQYF | TGTGCCACCAGCAGAGATGGAACTAGCGGTTCCTACGAGCAGTACTTC
TRBJ1-6 | NA | TRBV5-1 | once | CASSPAAVNNSPLHF | TGCGCCAGCAGCCCAGCAGCTGTAAACAATTCACCCCTCCACTTT
TRBJ1-1 | NA | TRBV25-1 | NA | CASSEWGGRGTEAFF | TGTGCCAGCAGTGAATGGGGGGGAAGAGGCACTGAAGCTTTCTTT
TRBJ2-3 | NA | TRBV27 | NA | CASSFSWRSTDTQYF | TGTGCCAGCAGTTTTAGTTGGCGGAGCACAGATACGCAGTATTTT
TRBJ2-1 | TRBD2 | TRBV5-1 | few | CASSRDYHEQFF | TGCGCCAGCAGTAGGGACTACCATGAGCAGTTCTTC
TRBJ1-5 | NA | TRBV9 | NA | CASSVGRDQPQHF | TGTGCCAGCAGCGTTGGCAGGGATCAGCCCCAGCATTTT
TRBJ2-5 | TRBD1 | TRBV5-4 | NA | CASSDLGQTQETQYF | TGTGCCAGCAGCGACCTGGGACAGACACAAGAGACCCAGTACTTC
TRBJ2-5 | TRBD1 | TRBV28 | NA | CASTPTGGTAKTQYF | TGTGCCAGCACCCCGACAGGGGGGACAGCGAAGACCCAGTACTTC
TRBJ1-4 | TRBD1 | TRBV6-5 | NA | CASSPDRVQGKLFF | TGTGCCAGCAGCCCCGACAGGGTACAGGGAAAACTGTTTTTT
TRBJ2-5 | TRBD2 | TRBV24-1 | NA | CATSAGTSGGARETQYF | TGTGCCACCAGTGCCGGGACTAGCGGGGGGGCGAGGGAGACCCAGTACTTC
TRBJ2-5 | NA | TRBV7-8 | NA | CASSLRRYSQETQYF | TGTGCCAGCAGCTTAAGGCGGTACAGCCAAGAGACCCAGTACTTC
TRBJ2-1 | NA | TRBV9 | NA | CASSVGAGTYNEQFF | TGTGCCAGCAGCGTAGGTGCGGGGACTTACAATGAGCAGTTCTTC
TRBJ2-7 | TRBD2 | TRBV4-1 | NA | CASSQDLAGGLYF | TGCGCCAGCAGCCAAGATTTAGCGGGGGGGCTGTACTTC
TRBJ2-7 | NA | TRBV7-3 | NA | CASRPSAFSYEQYF | TGTGCCAGCCGGCCTAGCGCCTTCTCCTACGAGCAGTACTTC
TRBJ1-3 | TRBD1 | TRBV7-8 | NA | CASSPWTGDGNTIYF | TGTGCCAGCAGCCCATGGACAGGCGATGGAAACACCATATATTTT
TRBJ1-1 | NA | TRBV6-4 | few | CASSPHSMNTEAFF | TGTGCCAGCTCACCCCACTCTATGAACACTGAAGCTTTCTTT
TRBJ2-6 | NA | TRBV19 | once | CASSRPGVNVLTF | TGTGCCAGTAGTAGACCAGGGGTTAACGTCCTGACTTTC
TRBJ2-7 | NA | TRBV18 | NA | CASSPFGAGSIGSSYEQYF | TGTGCCAGCTCACCTTTTGGGGCAGGGTCGATTGGGAGCTCCTACGAGCAGTACTTC
TRBJ1-2 | NA | TRBV7-8 | NA | CASSLEGMRGLANGYTF | TGTGCCAGCAGCTTAGAGGGTATGAGGGGTTTGGCTAATGGCTACACCTTC
TRBJ1-2 | NA | TRBV7-2 | NA | CASSLHSREGYTF | TGTGCCAGCAGCTTACACAGCCGCGAAGGCTACACCTTC
TRBJ2-4 | NA | TRBV4-3 | NA | CASSQDLVGGRVIQYF | TGCGCCAGCAGCCAAGATCTAGTGGGGGGGCGGGTCATTCAGTACTTC
TRBJ2-2 | NA | TRBV6-5 | NA | CASNINGENTGELFF | TGTGCCAGCAACATCAACGGGGAGAACACCGGGGAGCTGTTTTTT
TRBJ2-7 | TRBD1 | TRBV6-5 | NA | CASRLDRGSYGQYF | TGTGCCAGCAGATTGGACAGGGGCAGCTACGGGCAGTACTTC
TRBJ1-1 | NA | TRBV4-3 | NA | CASSQEGVVNTEAFF | TGCGCCAGCAGCCAAGAAGGGGTGGTTAACACTGAAGCTTTCTTT
TRBJ1-3 | TRBD1 | TRBV27 | NA | CASSPRQGMTGNTIYF | TGTGCCAGCAGCCCAAGACAGGGAATGACTGGAAACACCATATATTTT
TRBJ2-5 | NA | TRBV5-1 | NA | CASSFNRETQYF | TGCGCCAGCAGCTTTAACCGAGAGACCCAGTACTTC
TRBJ1-3 | NA | TRBV6-2/TRBV6-3 | NA | CASSFIGNTIYF | TGTGCCAGCAGTTTCATTGGAAACACCATATATTTT
TRBJ1-1 | NA | TRBV7-3 | NA | CASSTTGNTEAFF | TGTGCCAGCAGCACGACAGGGAACACTGAAGCTTTCTTT
TRBJ2-3 | NA | TRBV10-2 | once | CASSEVAGATDTQYF | TGCGCCAGCAGTGAGGTGGCCGGGGCCACAGATACGCAGTATTTT
TRBJ2-3 | TRBD2 | TRBV28 | NA | CASSPGGVDTQYF | TGTGCCAGCAGCCCGGGGGGAGTTGATACGCAGTATTTT
TRBJ1-3 | TRBD1 | TRBV7-3 | NA | CASSLRAPGQGVGNTIYF | TGTGCCAGCAGCTTAAGGGCACCGGGACAGGGGGTCGGAAACACCATATATTTT
TRBJ1-6 | TRBD1 | TRBV28 | NA | CASQLGQGSSPLHF | TGTGCCAGCCAACTCGGACAGGGAAGTTCACCCCTCCACTTT
TRBJ2-7 | TRBD1 | TRBV15 | once | CATSRVRGSSYEQYF | TGTGCCACCAGCAGAGTCAGGGGGAGCTCCTACGAGCAGTACTTC
TRBJ2-3 | TRBD2 | TRBV4-2 | NA | CASSQERGRATGSGTDTQYF | TGTGCCAGCAGCCAAGAACGCGGGAGGGCTACTGGTTCGGGCACAGATACGCAGTATTTT
TRBJ2-5 | NA | TRBV5-1 | NA | CASSLAQINPKETQYF | TGCGCCAGCAGCTTGGCACAGATTAATCCAAAAGAGACCCAGTACTTC
TRBJ1-2 | NA | TRBV28 | NA | CASRPTGSDGYTF | TGTGCCAGCAGACCTACAGGCTCGGATGGCTACACCTTC
TRBJ1-2 | TRBD1 | TRBV15 | NA | CATSRDWGRGRSPYYGYTF | TGTGCCACCAGCAGAGATTGGGGTAGGGGGCGCTCCCCTTACTATGGCTACACCTTC
TRBJ1-1 | TRBD1 | TRBV4-1 | NA | CASSLSGTAEAFF | TGCGCCAGCAGCCTAAGTGGGACAGCTGAAGCTTTCTTT
TRBJ2-7 | NA | TRBV13 | NA | CASSEGLGLSYEQYF | TGTGCCAGCAGCGAAGGGTTGGGTTTGAGTTACGAGCAGTACTTC
TRBJ1-4 | NA | TRBV10-3 | NA | CAITAGGANEKLFF | TGTGCCATCACCGCAGGCGGGGCTAATGAAAAACTGTTTTTT
TRBJ1-2 | NA | TRBV29-1 | NA | CSGQTHGYGYTF | TGCAGCGGACAGACGCACGGGTATGGCTACACCTTC
TRBJ2-5 | TRBD1 | TRBV7-9 | NA | CASSLAGTDQETQYF | TGTGCCAGCAGCTTAGCTGGGACAGACCAAGAGACCCAGTACTTC
TRBJ2-7 | NA | TRBV19 | once | CASTPSGSYEQYF | TGTGCCAGTACCCCGAGTGGCTCCTACGAGCAGTACTTC
TRBJ1-2 | NA | TRBV4-3 | NA | CASSQDGSDGYTF | TGCGCCAGCAGCCAAGATGGGTCCGATGGCTACACCTTC
TRBJ1-5 | NA | TRBV19 | NA | CASSIEYMSNQPQHF | TGTGCCAGTAGTATCGAATATATGAGCAATCAGCCCCAGCATTTT
TRBJ2-1 | NA | TRBV9 | NA | CASSPPGARGSYNEQFF | TGTGCCAGCAGCCCCCCCGGGGCGCGGGGATCCTACAATGAGCAGTTCTTC
TRBJ2-2 | NA | TRBV28 | NA | CASTSGVGTGELFF | TGTGCCAGCACTTCGGGAGTGGGAACCGGGGAGCTGTTTTTT
TRBJ2-7 | TRBD2 | TRBV28 | NA | CASSLSLSLGGRNSYEQYF | TGTGCCAGCAGTTTATCCTTATCCCTTGGCGGGAGGAACTCCTACGAGCAGTACTTC